A selection of T cell receptor beta chains follows, all from one sample in a study of blood T cell repertoires in COVID-19. TCRdb's table, derived via immunoSEQ multiplex PCR, lists solely in-frame clones and lacks some. The repertoire has some 290,000 clones, roughly nine tenths of them found once; the top ten carry around 10%. Sample: peripheral blood. The receptors come from a woman in her 30s with COVID-19, enrolled during active disease. CDR3s include the opening cysteine and the closing phenylalanine or tryptophan. D genes are given only for firm matches. Some rows mark clone size as missing; the rest say once, few, many or name a class of expanded clone.

>NA|TRBV15|TRBJ1-5|NA
TGTGCCACCAGCGCCGCGGAATTCGGAAATCAGCCCCAGCATTTT
CATSAAEFGNQPQHF
>few|TRBV5-1|TRBJ1-6|NA
TGCGCCAGCAGCCCCGATAATTCACCCCTCCACTTT
CASSPDNSPLHF
>NA|TRBV2|TRBJ2-4|NA
TGTGCCAGCAGTGAACAAAACGCCTCGACAGCCTCTAGGAACATTCAGTACTTC
CASSEQNASTASRNIQYF
>NA|TRBV3-1/TRBV3-2|TRBJ2-1|NA
TGTGCCAGCAGCCAATCCTTCCGGGGGTTGTCGTACAATGAGCAGTTCTTC
CASSQSFRGLSYNEQFF
>NA|TRBV3-1/TRBV3-2|TRBJ2-5|NA
TGTGCCAGCAGCCAAGTGGGGGCAGGTCCCCAGTACTTC
CASSQVGAGPQYF
>NA|TRBV6-6|TRBJ1-5|NA
TGTGCCAGCAGTCCCACCGCGTCGGGGCAGCCCCAGCATTTT
CASSPTASGQPQHF
>NA|TRBV5-6|TRBJ1-1|NA
TGTGCCAGCAGCTTGTTACCAGGCATGAACACTGAAGCTTTCTTT
CASSLLPGMNTEAFF
>NA|TRBV19|TRBJ1-6|TRBD1
TGTGCCAGTACCCCGTGGGACAGGCCTAATTCACCCCTCCACTTT
CASTPWDRPNSPLHF
>NA|TRBV7-2|TRBJ1-5|NA
TGTGCCAGCAGCTTAGGTGAAGCCAATCAGCCCCAGCATTTT
CASSLGEANQPQHF
>NA|TRBV7-7|TRBJ2-5|TRBD1
TGTGCCAGCAGCCAAATGGGACAGCTACAAGAGACCCAGTACTTC
CASSQMGQLQETQYF
>once|TRBV24-1|TRBJ2-3|TRBD2
TGTGCCACCAGTGGAAGCGGGGGCATGGATACGCAGTATTTT
CATSGSGGMDTQYF